This T cell receptor (beta chain) was profiled in a study of shared clonotypes between healthy human individuals. Unsorted samples used some 89 million PBMCs for genomic DNA. Germline V gene sequence: CDR1 MGHRA, CDR2 YSYEKL. The CDR3 runs to 18 residues. V trimming: 0 bases; J trimming: 2 bases; junction bases outside the gene matches: 11. Sequencing was performed with immunoSEQ multiplex PCR; in TCRdb, only in-frame clones are kept and a portion is missing. The sample lists approximately 510,000 clones, 70% to 80% occurring once. This receptor was identified in a woman in her forties in good health. Some clones in this sample may be carry-over from other donors' samples. The rearrangement joins TRBV4-1 to TRBJ2-3; 7 bases match TRBD2. The sample consisted of PBMCs. This chain's CDR3 is CASSQDKTAGRDTDTQYF. CDR3 sequence (DNA): TGCGCCAGCAGCCAAGATAAAACAGCGGGACGAGACACAGATACGCAGTATTTT.